These 4 T cell receptor beta chains were all obtained from the same sample, sequenced in a study of cytomegalovirus exposure and HLA in healthy donors. PCR used 60 Vbeta primers and 13 Jbeta primers. TCRdb's table, derived via immunoSEQ multiplex PCR, lists solely in-frame clones and lacks some. In the table there are under 200,000 clones, around three quarters of which are singletons. The sample taken for sequencing was PBMCs. The receptors here all came from a man aged 40-50 years in good health and CMV-seronegative.

This rearrangement joins TRBV10-3 to TRBJ1-2, with D unclear. Germline-derived CDR1 and CDR2 are ENHRY and SYGVKD. CDR3 length equals 11 residues. Trimming took off 11 bases at V and 5 bases at J, with 12 bases between the two ends. The CDR3 region has the DNA TGTGCCGCCTCTGGAGATTATGGCTACACCTTC. The encoded protein is CAASGDYGYTF.

The chain combines TRBV5-6 with TRBJ1-2; D uncertain. Trimming cost V 0 bases and J 2 bases, with 8 bases left between them. The CDR3 has 14 residues. From germline, CDR1 is SGHDT and CDR2 YYEEEE. CDR3 sequence: CASSLVSLNYGYTF. The CDR3 region has the DNA TGTGCCAGCAGCTTGGTTTCATTGAACTATGGCTACACCTTC.

The V call is TRBV4-3, the J call TRBJ1-2; 7 positions match TRBD1. The CDR3 length is 13 residues. After removal of 4 bases from V and 4 bases from J, the junction contained 3 bases not matched to a gene. Germline V CDR1 and CDR2: LGHNA, YSLEER. The CDR3 spells CASSPGDSYGYTF. The CDR3 coding sequence is TGCGCCAGCAGCCCCGGGGACAGCTATGGCTACACCTTC.

The V and J genes are TRBV4-1 and TRBJ2-1; 10 bases agree with TRBD2. This CDR3 region has 17 residues. The germline gives CDR1 MGHRA, CDR2 YSYEKL. With 0 bases clipped from V and 4 bases from J, the junction kept 6 bases outside the gene matches. CDR3 DNA: TGCGCCAGCAGCCAAGAACTAGCGGGGTTTGTGTACAATGAGCAGTTCTTC. It translates to CASSQELAGFVYNEQFF.